These 6 T cell receptor beta chains share one sample of origin, sequenced in a study of shared clonotypes between healthy human individuals. Produced via immunoSEQ multiplex PCR; TCRdb's table is partial and in-frame only. The table records about 1.1 million clones, about 72% of them present only once. The sequencing sample was made of memory CD4+ T cells from PBMCs. Subset indicated: CD45RA-negative fraction. The receptors derive from a young man in good health. Some clones in this sample may be carry-over from other donors' samples.

The V call is TRBV25-1, the J call TRBJ1-2, with D possibly matching TRBD1 (6 bases). Germline V gene lookup returns CDR1 MGHDK and CDR2 SYGVNS. This CDR3 comprises 15 residues. Trimming shortened V by 3 bases and J by 2 bases, and 13 bases separated the two germline ends. The CDR3 is CASSDPAGVNYGYTF. The CDR3 region has the DNA TGTGCCAGCAGTGATCCGGCAGGGGTGAACTATGGCTACACCTTC.

V usage is TRBV18 and J usage is TRBJ2-3; 8 bases match TRBD1. The length of the CDR3 is 16 residues. J was trimmed by 0 bases and V by 3 bases; bases with no gene match: 5. The germline gives CDR1 KGHSH, CDR2 LQKENI. The CDR3 nucleotides are TGTGCCAGCTCACCCCGGACAGGGACAAGCACAGATACGCAGTATTTT. Its translation is CASSPRTGTSTDTQYF.

The rearrangement uses TRBV29-1 and TRBJ1-1; the D gene is possibly TRBD1 (5 bases). This CDR3 has 16 residues. Germline V gene sequence: CDR1 SQVTM, CDR2 ANQGSEA. The CDR3 DNA reads TGCACATATGGTGGGGCAGGAGGCCTTCAGAACACTGAAGCTTTCTTT. Amino acid sequence: CTYGGAGGLQNTEAFF.

A note on this clone: A far larger clone is one nucleotide away, so this likely arose from a read error. This same CDR3 is encoded by further DNA sequences in the sample. V usage is TRBV6-6 and J usage is TRBJ1-2; no reliable D call. Germline V gene data show CDR1 as MNHNY and CDR2 as SVGAGI (reference sequence). The length of the CDR3 is 13 residues. The CDR3 DNA reads as TGTGCTAGCAGTCCTTCTCCCAACTATGGCTACACCTTC. Its translation: CASSPSPNYGYTF.

This CDR3 is CSATLWVEQYF. For the CDR3, the DNA is TGCAGTGCAACTTTATGGGTCGAGCAGTACTTC. V usage is TRBV20-1 and J usage is TRBJ2-7; no reliable D call. Between the trimmed V and J ends, which lost 6 bases and 6 bases, there was a span of 12 bases. The CDR3 runs 11 residues. The germline gives CDR1 DFQATT, CDR2 SNEGSKA (reference sequence).

This chain uses TRBV5-4 with TRBJ2-6, with TRBD1 as a possible D gene (6 bases). The CDR3 has 14 residues. Germline lookup yields CDR1 SGHNT and CDR2 YYREEE (reference sequence). The germline V and J ends were trimmed by 5 bases and 1 base, with 7 bases remaining between them. Here the CDR3 reads CASRQGSGANVLTF. CDR3 DNA sequence: TGTGCCAGCAGACAGGGTTCTGGGGCCAACGTCCTGACTTTC.